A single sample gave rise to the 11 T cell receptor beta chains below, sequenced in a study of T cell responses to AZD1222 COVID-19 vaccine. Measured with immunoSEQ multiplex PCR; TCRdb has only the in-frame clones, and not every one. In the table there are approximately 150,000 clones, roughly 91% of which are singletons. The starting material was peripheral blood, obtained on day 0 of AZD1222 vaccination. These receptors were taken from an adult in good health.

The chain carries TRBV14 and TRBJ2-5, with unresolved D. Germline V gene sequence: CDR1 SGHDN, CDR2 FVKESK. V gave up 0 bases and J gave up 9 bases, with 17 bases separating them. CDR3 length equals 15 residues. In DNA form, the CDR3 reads TGTGCCAGCAGCCAAGAAGAACGGATTTATGGTGCCCAGTACTTC. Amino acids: CASSQEERIYGAQYF.

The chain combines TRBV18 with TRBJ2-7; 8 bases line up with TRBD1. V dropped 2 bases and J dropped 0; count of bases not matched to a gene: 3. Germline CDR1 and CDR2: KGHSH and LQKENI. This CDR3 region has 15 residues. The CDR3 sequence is CASSPGTGNSYEQYF. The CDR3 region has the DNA TGTGCCAGCTCACCAGGGACAGGAAACTCCTACGAGCAGTACTTC.

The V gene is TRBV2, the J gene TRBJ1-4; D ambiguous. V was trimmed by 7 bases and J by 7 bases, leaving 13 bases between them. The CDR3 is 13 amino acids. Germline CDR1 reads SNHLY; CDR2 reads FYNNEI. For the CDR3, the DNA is TGTGCCAGCACCCCGACGACGGCTGAAAAACTGTTTTTT. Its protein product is CASTPTTAEKLFF.

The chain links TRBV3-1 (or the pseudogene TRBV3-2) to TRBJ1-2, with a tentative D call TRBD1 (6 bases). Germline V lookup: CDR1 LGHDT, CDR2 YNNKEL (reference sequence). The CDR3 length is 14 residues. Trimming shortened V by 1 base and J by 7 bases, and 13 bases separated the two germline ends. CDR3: CASSQVQGSSGYTF. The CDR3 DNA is TGTGCCAGCAGCCAAGTACAGGGATCCTCTGGCTACACCTTC.

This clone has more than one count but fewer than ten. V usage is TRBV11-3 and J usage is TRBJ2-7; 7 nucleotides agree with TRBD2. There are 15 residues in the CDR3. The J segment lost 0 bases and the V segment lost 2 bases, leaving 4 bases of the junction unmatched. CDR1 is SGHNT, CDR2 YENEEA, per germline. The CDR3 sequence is CASSLRGGSSYEQYF. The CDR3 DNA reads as TGTGCCAGCAGCTTAAGGGGAGGGAGCTCCTACGAGCAGTACTTC.

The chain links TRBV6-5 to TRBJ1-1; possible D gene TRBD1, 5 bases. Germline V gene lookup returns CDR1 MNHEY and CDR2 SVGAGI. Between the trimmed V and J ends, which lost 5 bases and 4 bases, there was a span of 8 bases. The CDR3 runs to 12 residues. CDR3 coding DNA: TGTGCCAGCAGTACCGGGGGCACTGAAGCTTTCTTT. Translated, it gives CASSTGGTEAFF.

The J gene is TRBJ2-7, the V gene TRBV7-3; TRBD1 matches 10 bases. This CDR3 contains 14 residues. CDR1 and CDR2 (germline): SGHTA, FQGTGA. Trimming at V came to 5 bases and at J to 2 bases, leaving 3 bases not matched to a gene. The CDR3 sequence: CASSPGTGAYEQYF. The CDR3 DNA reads TGTGCCAGCAGCCCCGGGACAGGGGCCTACGAGCAGTACTTC. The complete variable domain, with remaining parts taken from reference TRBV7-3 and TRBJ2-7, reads GAGVSQTPSNKVTEKGKYVELRCDPISGHTALYWYRQSLGQGPEFLIYFQGTGAADDSGLPNDRFFAVRPEGSVSTLKIQRTERGDSAVYLCASSPGTGAYEQYFGPGTRLTVT.

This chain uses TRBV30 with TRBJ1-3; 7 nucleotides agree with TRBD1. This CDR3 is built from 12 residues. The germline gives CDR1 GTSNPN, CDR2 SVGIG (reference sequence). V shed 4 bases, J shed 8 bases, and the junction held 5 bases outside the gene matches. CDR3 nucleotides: TGTGCCTGGACGGCAGGGGGATACACCATATATTTT. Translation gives CAWTAGGYTIYF.

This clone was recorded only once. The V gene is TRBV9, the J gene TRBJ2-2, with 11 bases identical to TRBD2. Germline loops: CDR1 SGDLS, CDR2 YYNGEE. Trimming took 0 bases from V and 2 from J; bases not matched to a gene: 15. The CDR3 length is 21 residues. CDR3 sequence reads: CASSVEPVAGGRVSNTGELFF. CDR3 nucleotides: TGTGCCAGCAGCGTAGAGCCTGTAGCGGGAGGGAGAGTTTCCAACACCGGGGAGCTGTTTTTT.

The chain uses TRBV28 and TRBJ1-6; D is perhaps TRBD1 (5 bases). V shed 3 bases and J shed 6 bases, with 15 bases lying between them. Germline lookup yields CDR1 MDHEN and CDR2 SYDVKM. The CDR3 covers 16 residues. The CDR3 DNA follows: TGTGCCAGCAGTTTCTCCCTAACAGGATTTAATTCACCCCTCCACTTT. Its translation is CASSFSLTGFNSPLHF.

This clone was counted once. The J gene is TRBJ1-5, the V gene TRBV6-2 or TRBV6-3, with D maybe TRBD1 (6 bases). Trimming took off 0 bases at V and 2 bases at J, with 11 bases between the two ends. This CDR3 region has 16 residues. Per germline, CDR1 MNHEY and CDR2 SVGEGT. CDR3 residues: CASSYSRGAGNQPQHF. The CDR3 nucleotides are TGTGCCAGCAGTTACTCGCGGGGGGCTGGCAATCAGCCCCAGCATTTT.